The rows below give T cell receptor beta chains drawn from one sample of a study of cytomegalovirus exposure and HLA in healthy donors. Sequencing used immunoSEQ multiplex PCR; TCRdb keeps in-frame clones, though not all of them. Of about 180,000 clones in the sample, about 81% were seen once. Material: PBMCs. The receptor source for this set is a man aged 35 to 55 in good health and CMV-seronegative. CDR3s include the opening cysteine and the closing phenylalanine or tryptophan. D genes are given only for firm matches. The size of a clone is reported for some rows only, either as once, few or many, or as a class for expanded clones.

abundance | d_gene | j_gene | v_gene | CDR3aa | CDR3nt
- | - | TRBJ1-2 | TRBV13 | CASSLEARIGGYTF | TGTGCCAGCAGCTTAGAAGCCAGGATTGGGGGCTACACCTTC
few | TRBD1 | TRBJ1-5 | TRBV28 | CASSPPLQGWGQPQHF | TGTGCCAGCAGTCCACCATTACAGGGGTGGGGGCAGCCCCAGCATTTT
- | - | TRBJ1-4 | TRBV5-4 | CASSLSGTPNEKLFF | TGTGCCAGCAGCTTATCCGGGACTCCTAATGAAAAACTGTTTTTT
- | TRBD2 | TRBJ2-7 | TRBV10-2 | CASRRPRTSDEQYF | TGCGCCAGCAGGAGACCGCGGACTAGCGACGAGCAGTACTTC
- | - | TRBJ2-7 | TRBV5-1 | CASSLARTASYEQYF | TGCGCCAGCAGCTTGGCCCGGACTGCCTCCTACGAGCAGTACTTC
- | - | TRBJ1-1 | TRBV7-2 | CASSLGRTNTEAFF | TGTGCCAGCAGCTTAGGACGGACAAACACTGAAGCTTTCTTT
- | - | TRBJ2-6 | TRBV5-6 | CASSRRGLSGANVLTF | TGTGCCAGCAGCCGGCGGGGGCTTTCTGGGGCCAACGTCCTGACTTTC
once | TRBD1 | TRBJ1-2 | TRBV27 | CASSFDRGHGYTF | TGTGCCAGCAGTTTCGACAGGGGGCATGGCTACACCTTC
- | TRBD1 | TRBJ1-1 | TRBV7-6 | CASSDRDRPSTEAFF | TGTGCCAGCAGCGACCGGGACAGGCCTTCCACTGAAGCTTTCTTT
- | - | TRBJ1-2 | TRBV6-1 | CASRGSTYGYTF | TGTGCCAGCAGGGGCAGCACTTATGGCTACACCTTC
- | - | TRBJ1-2 | TRBV6-5 | CASSYSQYYGYTF | TGTGCCAGCAGTTACTCCCAATACTATGGCTACACCTTC
once | - | TRBJ1-1 | TRBV4-1 | CASSQDTAMNTEAFF | TGCGCCAGCAGCCAGGACACGGCCATGAACACTGAAGCTTTCTTT
- | - | TRBJ1-1 | TRBV7-9 | CASSLLWNTEAFF | TGTGCCAGCAGCCTTTTGTGGAACACTGAAGCTTTCTTT
- | - | TRBJ1-2 | TRBV28 | CASLPSSGGRYGYTF | TGTGCCAGCCTTCCATCGTCGGGGGGCCGCTATGGCTACACCTTC
- | TRBD2 | TRBJ2-3 | TRBV29-1 | CSVELFAGGYTDTQYF | TGCAGCGTTGAACTTTTTGCGGGAGGGTACACAGATACGCAGTATTTT
- | TRBD1 | TRBJ1-4 | TRBV4-3 | CASSQEGTGVYEKLFF | TGCGCCAGCAGCCAAGAGGGGACAGGGGTTTATGAAAAACTGTTTTTT
- | - | TRBJ2-3 | TRBV5-1 | CASGGGRNTDTQYF | TGCGCCAGCGGGGGGGGGCGCAACACAGATACGCAGTATTTT
- | TRBD1 | TRBJ1-2 | TRBV6-6 | CASSLKTGTRYGYTF | TGTGCCAGCAGCCTCAAGACAGGGACGAGGTATGGCTACACCTTC
- | - | TRBJ1-5 | TRBV7-6 | CASSLVRDQPQHF | TGTGCCAGCAGCTTAGTCAGGGATCAGCCCCAGCATTTT
- | - | TRBJ1-3 | TRBV5-1 | CASKDTGNTIYF | TGCGCCAGCAAGGACACTGGAAACACCATATATTTT
- | TRBD1 | TRBJ1-1 | TRBV19 | CASSRFRDSPTEAFF | TGTGCCAGTAGTAGGTTCCGGGACAGTCCCACTGAAGCTTTCTTT